This T cell receptor (beta chain) stems from a study of cytomegalovirus exposure and HLA in healthy donors. On the study more broadly: An earlier analysis found 117 million unique TCR beta sequences from about 179 million T cells. Study-level points and caveats: Per a prior analysis, the majority of TCR beta V segments were productive roughly 87% or roughly 30% of the time. Later analysis associated a missense DCLRE1C variant with TCR beta V- and J-gene trimming.

Of note for this clone: Antigen: not known.

Primers for the PCR totalled 60 Vbeta and 13 Jbeta. The assay was immunoSEQ multiplex PCR, and TCRdb's table has in-frame clones only and misses some. The repertoire consists of under 150,000 clones, with 70% to 80% occurring once and the leading ten covering under 2%. The length of the CDR3 is 14 residues. The germline V and J ends were trimmed by 2 bases and 0 bases, with 8 bases remaining between them. Germline V gives CDR1 SGHRS, CDR2 YFSETQ. The chain has TRBV5-1 and TRBJ1-2, with a weak D call TRBD1 (5 bases). The material sequenced was PBMCs. The TCR sequence derives from a female donor in good health and CMV-seropositive. The CDR3 DNA follows: TGCGCCAGCAGCTTACAGGACCCTAACTATGGCTACACCTTC. Amino acid sequence: CASSLQDPNYGYTF.